A selection of T cell receptor beta chains follows, all from one sample in a study of molecular identifiers for immune sequencing clone quantification. TCRdb independently ran MiXCR on the PCR reads; one entry per CDR3 protein. This sample has tens of thousands of distinct CDR3 sequences, with about a sixth found just once. Sample: naive CD8+ T cells from blood, with Jurkat cell RNA spiked in. These receptors came from a human donor in good health. Some libraries in this study had Jurkat cell RNA spiked in. CDR3s include the opening cysteine and the closing phenylalanine or tryptophan. A D gene is named only where the DNA matches it firmly. The listing skips clone size in some rows; elsewhere it reads once, few, many or a size class.

TRBJ2-5 TRBV7-2 many TRBD2 TGTGCCAGCAGCTTATACCAGGGACTAGCGGGAGGACTCCATACACGAGAAGAGACCCAGTACTTC CASSLYQGLAGGLHTREETQYF
TRBJ2-3 TRBV28 many - TGTGCCAGCAGAGAGGATATTAGCACAGATACGCAGTATTTT CASREDISTDTQYF
TRBJ2-1 TRBV11-3 many - TGTGCCAGCAGTGGGGGCCCTGAGCAGTTCTTC CASSGGPEQFF
TRBJ2-7 TRBV4-1 many - TGCGCCAGCAGCCACCTCACCCAGGGGGGGCGCTACGAGCAGTACTTC CASSHLTQGGRYEQYF
TRBJ2-1 TRBV12-3/TRBV12-4 many - TGTGCCAGCAGCCCCCGGGTTTCCTACAATGAGCAGTTCTTC CASSPRVSYNEQFF
TRBJ2-1 TRBV20-1 few - TGCAGTGCTAGTAGTCAGGTCTCCTACAATGAGCAGTTCTTC CSASSQVSYNEQFF
TRBJ1-2 TRBV24-1 - - TGTGCCACCAGAGACGGGCAGGGGATTGACTATGGCTACACCTTC CATRDGQGIDYGYTF
TRBJ1-1 TRBV6-5 many - TGTGCCAGCAGTCATCCGACAGGCAACACTGAAGCTTTCTTT CASSHPTGNTEAFF
TRBJ1-1 TRBV6-5 many - TGTGCCAGCACTGGGGCCGCTATGAACACTGAAGCTTTCTTT CASTGAAMNTEAFF
TRBJ2-1 TRBV10-3 many TRBD2 TGTGCCATCAGTGAGTCCGGCCTAGCGGCGAGCTCCTACAATGAGCAGTTCTTC CAISESGLAASSYNEQFF
TRBJ2-1 TRBV7-9 many - TGTGCCAGCAGCAACGGACAGATATACAATGAGCAGTTCTTC CASSNGQIYNEQFF
TRBJ2-1 TRBV6-1 many - TGTGCCAGCAGTGACCCGAACGAGACCCTCCACCCCCTATACAATGAGCAGTTCTTC CASSDPNETLHPLYNEQFF
TRBJ1-4 TRBV18 many TRBD1 TGTGCCAGCTCACCTCCAACAGGGGCGGCAACTAATGAAAAACTGTTTTTT CASSPPTGAATNEKLFF
TRBJ1-1 TRBV7-9 many TRBD1 TGTGCCAGCAGCATGGGGACAGGGAATCCCGAGGCTTTCTTT CASSMGTGNPEAFF
TRBJ1-3 TRBV12-3/TRBV12-4 few - TGTGCCAGCAGTTTTCCGGGCCGCTTAAGCTCTGGAAACACCATATATTTT CASSFPGRLSSGNTIYF
TRBJ2-7 TRBV23-1 many - TGCGCCAGCAGTCAATTGGGAACTGGACTACCCCGGTACGAGCAGTACTTC CASSQLGTGLPRYEQYF
TRBJ2-7 TRBV4-3 many TRBD2 TGCGCCAGCAGCCAAGGACTAGCGGGAGGCGAGCAGTACTTC CASSQGLAGGEQYF
TRBJ1-1 TRBV7-6 many - TGTGCCAGCAGAAACGGAGGGGAGACTGAAGCTTTCTTT CASRNGGETEAFF
TRBJ2-3 TRBV27 many - TGTGCCAGCAGTTTATTGTCGGGCAACACAGATACGCAGTATTTT CASSLLSGNTDTQYF
TRBJ1-3 TRBV29-1 many - TGCAGCGTTGAGGTGGGATCCGGGGCTGTTGGCTTGGACACCATATATTTT CSVEVGSGAVGLDTIYF
TRBJ1-2 TRBV10-3 many - TGTGCCATCAGTGAGGTGACAGACTATGGCTACACCTTC CAISEVTDYGYTF
TRBJ2-1 TRBV7-9 - TRBD2 TGTGCCAGCAGATCTAGCGGGAGAGCCTTCAATGAGCAGTTCTTC CASRSSGRAFNEQFF
TRBJ2-5 TRBV7-8 many - TGTGCCAGCAGCTTAGCGCGGGGGACAGGCCAAGAGACCCAGTACTTC CASSLARGTGQETQYF
TRBJ1-5 TRBV4-1 many - TGCGCCAGCAGCCAAGAATTGAAGGGCCAGCCCCAGCATTTT CASSQELKGQPQHF
TRBJ1-1 TRBV19 - - TGTGCCAGTAAGCTCCCGAGGGTGAACACTGAAGCTTTCTTT CASKLPRVNTEAFF
TRBJ2-7 TRBV29-1 many - TGCAGCGTTGAAGACCGGGCCTACGAGCAGTACTTC CSVEDRAYEQYF
TRBJ2-7 TRBV5-6 - - TGTGCCAGCAGCTTGGGACACGGGACCCAGGGCTACGAGCAGTACTTC CASSLGHGTQGYEQYF
TRBJ1-3 TRBV10-3 many - TGTGCCATCAGTGCAGGGACTACTGGAAACACCATATATTTT CAISAGTTGNTIYF
TRBJ2-2 TRBV23-1 many - TGCGCCAGCATCCCGCCAGGGGCCCCTACCGGGGAGCTGTTTTTT CASIPPGAPTGELFF
TRBJ1-1 TRBV5-1 many - TGCGCCAGCAGCCCAGGACAGAACTCGAACACTGAAGCTTTCTTT CASSPGQNSNTEAFF
TRBJ2-7 TRBV5-6 - - TGTGCCAGCAGCTTGGGGGACACCAACTACGAGCAGTACTTC CASSLGDTNYEQYF
TRBJ2-1 TRBV29-1 many - TGCAGCGTTGAAGGGGGCCTAGTTGAGGGCAATGAGCAGTTCTTC CSVEGGLVEGNEQFF
TRBJ2-6 TRBV6-6 many - TGTGCCAGCAGTTATGGCCCCCAGGGCTCGTACCCCTTGCCTGGGGCCAACGTCCTGACTTTC CASSYGPQGSYPLPGANVLTF
TRBJ2-3 TRBV12-3/TRBV12-4 - - TGTGCCAGCAGTTTATTTCCAGATACGCAGTATTTT CASSLFPDTQYF
TRBJ2-3 TRBV7-9 many - TGTGCCAGCAGCTTACCTGTTACAGATACGCAGTATTTT CASSLPVTDTQYF
TRBJ2-4 TRBV29-1 many - TGCAGCGTCGGCGGTGGAGACGTCCCAATCGGAAACATTCAGTACTTC CSVGGGDVPIGNIQYF
TRBJ2-7 TRBV29-1 many - TGCAGCGTTGAAGGTTCGAAAGGGAGTTTCCCCTCCTACGAGCAGTACTTC CSVEGSKGSFPSYEQYF
TRBJ2-2 TRBV6-2/TRBV6-3 many - TGTGCAACTGGGGGCGACACCGGGGAGCTGTTTTTT CATGGDTGELFF
TRBJ2-1 TRBV27 - - TGTGCCAGCAGTTTACAGGGTGATTATCCCAATGAGCAGTTCTTC CASSLQGDYPNEQFF
TRBJ1-2 TRBV10-3 - - TGTGCCATCAGTGAGTCTGCTAACCCGTCCCTCTATGGCTACACCTTC CAISESANPSLYGYTF
TRBJ2-1 TRBV2 many - TGTGCCAGCAACCGGGACGCGGCGCTGCAGTTCTTC CASNRDAALQFF
TRBJ2-1 TRBV27 - TRBD2 TGTGCCAGCAGTATAGGGACTAGCGGAAATGAGCAGTTCTTC CASSIGTSGNEQFF
TRBJ2-2 TRBV2 few - TGTGCCATCCTAGGTGGGACAGGCGGGAGGCACACGAACACCGGGGAGCTGTTTTTT CAILGGTGGRHTNTGELFF
TRBJ2-7 TRBV19 few TRBD2 TGTGCCAGTAGTATCTCAGGACTAGCGGCCTCCTACGAGCAGTACTTC CASSISGLAASYEQYF
TRBJ1-4 TRBV12-5 few - TGTGCTAGTGGTTTGGTAACCCGGAGTAATGAAAAACTGTTTTTT CASGLVTRSNEKLFF
TRBJ2-7 TRBV6-5 many TRBD1 TGTGCCAGCAGTTACAGTCCAGGGGGATTCTACGAGCAGTACTTC CASSYSPGGFYEQYF
TRBJ2-7 TRBV24-1 - TRBD2 TGTGCCACCAGTGCCCGGACTAGCGGAGTCATGTCCTGCGAGCAGTACTTC CATSARTSGVMSCEQYF
TRBJ2-7 TRBV28 many TRBD1 TGTGCCAGCAGCTCGACAGGGAGTTCCTACGAGCAGTACTTC CASSSTGSSYEQYF
TRBJ1-3 TRBV2 - - TGTGCCAGCAGTGACCTGGGAAACACCATATATTTT CASSDLGNTIYF
TRBJ2-1 TRBV20-1 many TRBD2 TGCAGTGCTAGAGCGCTTCGTGGTTTGACTAGCTCCTCCTACAATGAGCAGTTCTTC CSARALRGLTSSSYNEQFF
TRBJ2-1 TRBV7-3 many TRBD1 TGTGCCAGCAGCCCCGGACAGGGTCTTTCTGAGCAGTTCTTC CASSPGQGLSEQFF
TRBJ2-2 TRBV9 many - TGTGCCAGCAGCGTATACGGAACGAACACCGGGGAGCTGTTTTTT CASSVYGTNTGELFF
TRBJ2-7 TRBV7-2 many - TGTGCCAGCACCGAATACGGGACACAGTACGAGCAGTACTTC CASTEYGTQYEQYF
TRBJ2-7 TRBV19 many - TGTGCCAGTAGTGGAGCAAGCTCCTACGAGCAGTACTTC CASSGASSYEQYF
TRBJ2-6 TRBV6-5 once TRBD1 TGTGCCGGCAGTTCCGGGACAGGGGGTACTGGGGCCAACGTCCTGACTTTC CAGSSGTGGTGANVLTF
TRBJ2-5 TRBV9 few TRBD2 TGTGCCAGCAGCGTAGACGTGGCTAGCGGGTACCTCCCGCGGGAGACCCAGTACTTC CASSVDVASGYLPRETQYF
TRBJ1-5 TRBV19 many - TGTGCCAGTAGTATATGGGACGAGGACGGTCAGCCCCAGCATTTT CASSIWDEDGQPQHF
TRBJ2-7 TRBV13 - TRBD2 TGTGCCAGCAGCTTCAAGGGACTAGCGGACTACGAGCAGTACTTC CASSFKGLADYEQYF
TRBJ2-7 TRBV11-2 - - TGTGCCAGCAGCTTATTGGACGAGCAGTACTTC CASSLLDEQYF
TRBJ2-1 TRBV24-1 few - TGTGCCACCAGTGGTTGGAGTAGCGACTACAATGAGCAGTTCTTC CATSGWSSDYNEQFF